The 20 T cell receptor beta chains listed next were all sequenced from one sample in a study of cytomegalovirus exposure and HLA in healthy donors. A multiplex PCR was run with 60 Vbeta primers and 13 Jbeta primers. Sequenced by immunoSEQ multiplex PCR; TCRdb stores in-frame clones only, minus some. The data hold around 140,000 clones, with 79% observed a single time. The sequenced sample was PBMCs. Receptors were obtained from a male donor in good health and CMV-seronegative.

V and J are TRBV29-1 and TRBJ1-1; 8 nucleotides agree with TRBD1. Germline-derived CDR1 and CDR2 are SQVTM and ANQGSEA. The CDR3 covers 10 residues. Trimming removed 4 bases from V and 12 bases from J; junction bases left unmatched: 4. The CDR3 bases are TGCAGCGTTGCACAGGGGGGCACTTTCTTT. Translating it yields CSVAQGGTFF.

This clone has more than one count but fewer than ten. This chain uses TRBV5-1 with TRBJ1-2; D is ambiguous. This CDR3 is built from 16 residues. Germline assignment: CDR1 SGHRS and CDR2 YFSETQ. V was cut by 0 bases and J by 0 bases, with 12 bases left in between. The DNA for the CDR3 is TGCGCCAGCAGCTTGGGCTCACTGATGGCTAACTATGGCTACACCTTC. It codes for CASSLGSLMANYGYTF.

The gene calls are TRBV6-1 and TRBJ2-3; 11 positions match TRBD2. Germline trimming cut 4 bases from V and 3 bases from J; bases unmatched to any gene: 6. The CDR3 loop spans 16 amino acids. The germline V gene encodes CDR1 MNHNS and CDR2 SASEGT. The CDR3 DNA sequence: TGTGCCAGCAGTGCACGACTAGCGGGATCGACAGATACGCAGTATTTT. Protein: CASSARLAGSTDTQYF.

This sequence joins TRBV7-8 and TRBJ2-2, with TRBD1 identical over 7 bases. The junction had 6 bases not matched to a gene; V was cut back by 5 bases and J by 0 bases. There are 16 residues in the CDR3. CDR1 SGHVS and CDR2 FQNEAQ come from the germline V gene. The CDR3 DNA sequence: TGTGCCAGCAGCAGATACAGGGGACCGAACACCGGGGAGCTGTTTTTT. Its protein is CASSRYRGPNTGELFF.

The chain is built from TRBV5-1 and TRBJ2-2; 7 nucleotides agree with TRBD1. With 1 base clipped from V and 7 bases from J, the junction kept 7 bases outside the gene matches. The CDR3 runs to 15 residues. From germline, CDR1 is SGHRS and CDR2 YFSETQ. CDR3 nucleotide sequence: TGCGCCAGCAGCTTGCCCGAGGGGGCGGGCGGGGAGCTGTTTTTT. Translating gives CASSLPEGAGGELFF.

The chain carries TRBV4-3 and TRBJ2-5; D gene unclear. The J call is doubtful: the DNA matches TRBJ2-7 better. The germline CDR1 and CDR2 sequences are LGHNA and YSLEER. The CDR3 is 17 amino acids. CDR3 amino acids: CASSQEVVRLQYYEQYF. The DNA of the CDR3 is TGCGCCAGCAGCCAAGAGGTGGTACGTCTCCAATACTACGAGCAGTACTTC.

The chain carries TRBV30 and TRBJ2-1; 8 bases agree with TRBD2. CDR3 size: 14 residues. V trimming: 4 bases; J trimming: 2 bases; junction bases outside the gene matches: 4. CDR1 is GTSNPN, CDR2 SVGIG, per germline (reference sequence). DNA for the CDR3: TGTGCCTGGATCCGGGGGGGGCCCTACAATGAGCAGTTCTTC. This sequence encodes CAWIRGGPYNEQFF.

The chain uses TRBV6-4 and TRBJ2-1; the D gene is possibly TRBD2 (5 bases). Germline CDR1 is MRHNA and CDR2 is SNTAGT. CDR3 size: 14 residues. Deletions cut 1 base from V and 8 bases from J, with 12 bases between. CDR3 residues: CASSDLEGGHEQFF. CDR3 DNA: TGTGCCAGCAGTGACTTAGAGGGTGGCCATGAGCAGTTCTTC.

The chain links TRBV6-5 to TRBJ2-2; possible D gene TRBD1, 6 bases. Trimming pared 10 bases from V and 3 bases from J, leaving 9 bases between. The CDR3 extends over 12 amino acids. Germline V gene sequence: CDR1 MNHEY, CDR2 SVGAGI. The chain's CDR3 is CATHRDTGELFF. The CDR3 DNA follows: TGTGCCACCCACAGGGACACCGGGGAGCTGTTTTTT.

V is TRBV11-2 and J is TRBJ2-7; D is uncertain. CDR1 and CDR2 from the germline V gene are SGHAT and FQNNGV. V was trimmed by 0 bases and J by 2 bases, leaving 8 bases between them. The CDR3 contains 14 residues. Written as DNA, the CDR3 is TGTGCCAGCAGCTTAGATCCAGATCCCTACGAGCAGTACTTC. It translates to CASSLDPDPYEQYF.

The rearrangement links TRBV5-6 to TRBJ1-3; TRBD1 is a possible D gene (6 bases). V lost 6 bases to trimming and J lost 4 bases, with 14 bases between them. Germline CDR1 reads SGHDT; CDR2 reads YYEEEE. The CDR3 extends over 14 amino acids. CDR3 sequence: CASNRQASGNTIYF. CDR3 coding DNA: TGTGCCAGCAATAGACAGGCATCAGGAAACACCATATATTTT.

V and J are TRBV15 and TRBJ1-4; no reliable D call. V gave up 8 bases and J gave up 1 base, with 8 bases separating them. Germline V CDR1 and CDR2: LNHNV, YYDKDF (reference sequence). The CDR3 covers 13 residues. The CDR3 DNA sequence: TGTGCCACCCGGCGCGGAACTAATGAAAAACTGTTTTTT. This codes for CATRRGTNEKLFF.

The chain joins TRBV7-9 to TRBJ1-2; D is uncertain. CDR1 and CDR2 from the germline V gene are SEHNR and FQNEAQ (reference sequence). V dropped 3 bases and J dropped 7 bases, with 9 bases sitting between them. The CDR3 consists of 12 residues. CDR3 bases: TGTGCCAGCAGCTTTTTAGGGAGTGGCTACACCTTC. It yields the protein CASSFLGSGYTF.

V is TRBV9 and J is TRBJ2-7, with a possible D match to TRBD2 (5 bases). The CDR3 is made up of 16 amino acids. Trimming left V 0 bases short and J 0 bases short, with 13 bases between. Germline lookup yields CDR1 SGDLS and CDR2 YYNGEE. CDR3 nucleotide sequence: TGTGCCAGCAGCGTAGGAAACGGGATGCCCTCCTACGAGCAGTACTTC. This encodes CASSVGNGMPSYEQYF. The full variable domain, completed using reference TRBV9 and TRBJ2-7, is DSGVTQTPKHLITATGQRVTLRCSPRSGDLSVYWYQQSLDQGLQFLIQYYNGEERAKGNILERFSAQQFPDLHSELNLSSLELGDSALYFCASSVGNGMPSYEQYFGPGTRLTVT.

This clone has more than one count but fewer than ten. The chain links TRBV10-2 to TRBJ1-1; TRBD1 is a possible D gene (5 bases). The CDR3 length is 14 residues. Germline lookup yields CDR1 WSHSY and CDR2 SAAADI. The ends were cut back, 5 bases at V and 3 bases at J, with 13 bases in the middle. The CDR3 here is CASSTQGGDTEAFF. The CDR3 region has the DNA TGCGCCAGCAGTACCCAGGGAGGAGACACTGAAGCTTTCTTT.

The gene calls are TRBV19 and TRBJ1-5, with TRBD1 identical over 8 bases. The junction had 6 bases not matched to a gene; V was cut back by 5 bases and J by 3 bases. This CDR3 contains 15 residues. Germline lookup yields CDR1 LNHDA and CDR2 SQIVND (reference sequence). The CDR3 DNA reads TGTGCCAGTAGTCCCTTGGACAGGGCCAATCAGCCCCAGCATTTT. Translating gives CASSPLDRANQPQHF.

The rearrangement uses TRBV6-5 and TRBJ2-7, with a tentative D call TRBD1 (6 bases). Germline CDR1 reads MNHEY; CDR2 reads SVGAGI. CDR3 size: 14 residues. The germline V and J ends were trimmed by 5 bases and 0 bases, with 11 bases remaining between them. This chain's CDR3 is CASSTGTNSYEQYF. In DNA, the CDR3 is TGTGCCAGCAGTACCGGGACAAACTCCTACGAGCAGTACTTC.

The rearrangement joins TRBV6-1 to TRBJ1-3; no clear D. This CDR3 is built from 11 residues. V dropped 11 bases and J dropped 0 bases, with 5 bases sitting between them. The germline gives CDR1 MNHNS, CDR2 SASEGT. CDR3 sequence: CAGDSGNTIYF. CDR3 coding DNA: TGTGCCGGAGACTCTGGAAACACCATATATTTT.

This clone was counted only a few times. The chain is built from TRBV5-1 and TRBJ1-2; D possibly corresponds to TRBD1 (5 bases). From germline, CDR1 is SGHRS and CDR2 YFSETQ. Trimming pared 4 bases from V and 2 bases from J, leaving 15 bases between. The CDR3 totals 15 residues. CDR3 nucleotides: TGCGCCAGCAGCCCGGTCGGAGGGGTCAACTATGGCTACACCTTC. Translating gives CASSPVGGVNYGYTF.

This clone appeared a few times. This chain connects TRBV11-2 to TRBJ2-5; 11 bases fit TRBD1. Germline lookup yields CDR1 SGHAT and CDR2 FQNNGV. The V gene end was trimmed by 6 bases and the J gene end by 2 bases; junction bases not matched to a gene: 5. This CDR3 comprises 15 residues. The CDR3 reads CASSWTGGRQETQYF. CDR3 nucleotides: TGTGCCAGCAGTTGGACAGGGGGCAGGCAAGAGACCCAGTACTTC.